This T cell receptor (beta chain) was recovered during a study of radiation and T cells in renal cell carcinoma. General study findings and limits: In blood, top tumor clones expanded by 2 weeks, shrinking by 4.

On this clone itself: Its antigen is as yet unknown.

Time point reported: blood 2 weeks post-SBRT. The treatment was: 15 Gy SBRT to primary tumor, nephrectomy 4 weeks later. The data were produced by immunoSEQ multiplex PCR, yet TCRdb's version contains in-frame clones alone and is incomplete. This table holds roughly 130,000 clones, more than 75% found once. V lost 0 bases to trimming and J lost 8 bases; unmatched junction nucleotides: 1. Germline assignment: CDR1 SGHRS and CDR2 YFSETQ. CDR3 length: 12 residues. The chain recombines TRBV5-1 with TRBJ1-2; TRBD1 matches at 7 bases. This TCR was sampled from a woman aged 70-85 years with renal cell carcinoma. The starting material was blood, obtained from a patient whose treatment included radiotherapy and nephrectomy. The CDR3, as DNA: TGCGCCAGCAGCTTGGCAGGGGGAGGCTACACCTTC. It translates to CASSLAGGGYTF.